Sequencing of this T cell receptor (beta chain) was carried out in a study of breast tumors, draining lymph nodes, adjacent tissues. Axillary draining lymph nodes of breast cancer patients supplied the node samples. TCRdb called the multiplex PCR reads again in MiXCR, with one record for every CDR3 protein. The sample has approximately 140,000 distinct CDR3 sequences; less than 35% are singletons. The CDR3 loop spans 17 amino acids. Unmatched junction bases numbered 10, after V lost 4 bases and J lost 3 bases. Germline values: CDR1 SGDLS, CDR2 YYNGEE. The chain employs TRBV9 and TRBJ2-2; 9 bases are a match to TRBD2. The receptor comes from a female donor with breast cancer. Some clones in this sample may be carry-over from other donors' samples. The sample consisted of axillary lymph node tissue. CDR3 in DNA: TGTGCCAGCAGCAAGGCGGGGGGGGGGCCTTACACCGGGGAGCTGTTTTTT. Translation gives CASSKAGGGPYTGELFF.